Below, 11 T cell receptor beta chains from the same sample are listed, as sequenced in a study of blood T cell repertoires in COVID-19 (dated by TCRdb to 2018 to 2021). Library preparation was by the immunoSEQ multiplex PCR assay. TCRdb took this table from immuneACCESS and kept in-frame rearrangements with V and J called. Such tables lack part of the clones; where checked against another copy, unresolved V genes explain under half of the gap, and the rest is unexplained. This sample comprises 100,000 to 150,000 clones, approximately 85% of them detected only once. The ten top clones hold 3.2% of the sample. The specimen sequenced was peripheral blood. These receptors were collected from a woman of 80 years or more with COVID-19, enrolled during active disease.

The rearrangement uses TRBV7-2 and TRBJ2-7; D ambiguous. Trimming pared 0 bases from V and 2 bases from J, leaving 8 bases between. The CDR3 runs 14 residues. Germline values: CDR1 SGHTA, CDR2 FQGNSA. This CDR3 is CASSLARAAYEQYF. The DNA for the CDR3 is TGTGCCAGCAGCTTAGCGCGTGCTGCCTACGAGCAGTACTTC.

V gene TRBV19 combines with J gene TRBJ1-1; no clear D gene. Germline V CDR1 and CDR2: LNHDA, SQIVND (reference sequence). V was clipped by 6 bases and J by 4 bases, with 12 bases between them. The length of the CDR3 is 13 residues. CDR3 coding DNA: TGTGCCAGTAGATTCACAGTAGGCACTGAAGCTTTCTTT. This encodes CASRFTVGTEAFF. The whole variable domain, filled in from reference TRBV19 and TRBJ1-1, reads DGGITQSPKYLFRKEGQNVTLSCEQNLNHDAMYWYRQDPGQGLRLIYYSQIVNDFQKGDIAEGYSVSREKKESFPLTVTSAQKNPTAFYLCASRFTVGTEAFFGQGTRLTVV.

The gene calls are TRBV6-5 and TRBJ2-3, with 8 bases aligning to TRBD2. The CDR3 contains 15 residues. V was pared by 8 bases and J by 0 bases, with 7 bases of the junction left unmatched. Germline V gene lookup returns CDR1 MNHEY and CDR2 SVGAGI. CDR3 coding DNA: TGTGCCAGCCTTAGCGGGAATCCTAGCACAGATACGCAGTATTTT. Translating it yields CASLSGNPSTDTQYF.

J is TRBJ1-1 and V is TRBV28; 9 bases align to TRBD1. This CDR3 is 16 amino acids long. The J segment lost 0 bases and the V segment lost 6 bases, leaving 8 bases of the junction unmatched. The V gene's germline CDR1 is MDHEN and CDR2 SYDVKM. In DNA, the CDR3 is TGTGCCAGCAGACAAGACAGGGGGGCGATGAACACTGAAGCTTTCTTT. This translates into CASRQDRGAMNTEAFF.

The chain carries TRBV2 and TRBJ2-4, with D perhaps TRBD1 (6 bases). Germline V lookup: CDR1 SNHLY, CDR2 FYNNEI. This CDR3 contains 11 residues. V was clipped by 7 bases and J by 7 bases, with 8 bases between them. The CDR3 loop reads CASNDRNIQYF. The CDR3 DNA reads TGTGCCAGCAATGACAGGAACATTCAGTACTTC.

V gene TRBV7-2 combines with J gene TRBJ2-3; 7 bases match TRBD1. Germline V gene sequence: CDR1 SGHTA, CDR2 FQGNSA. J was trimmed by 2 bases and V by 2 bases; bases with no gene match: 7. This CDR3 is 16 amino acids long. CDR3 nucleotide sequence: TGTGCCAGCAGCTTAAGTCGGGACAGCTTCACAGATACGCAGTATTTT. It encodes CASSLSRDSFTDTQYF.

V and J are TRBV10-3 and TRBJ1-4; 7 bases are shared with TRBD1. Unmatched junction bases numbered 3, after V lost 0 bases and J lost 5 bases. The germline V gene encodes CDR1 ENHRY and CDR2 SYGVKD. CDR3 size: 15 residues. The DNA for the CDR3 is TGTGCCATCAGTGAGTCAGGGGGCGCAAATGAAAAACTGTTTTTT. This sequence encodes CAISESGGANEKLFF.

The CDR3 nucleotides are TGCGCCAGCAGTCCTACTAGCGGGTTAGGATACGAGCAGTACTTC. As protein: CASSPTSGLGYEQYF. This chain uses TRBV10-2 with TRBJ2-7; 9 bases align to TRBD2. The germline V gene has CDR1 WSHSY and CDR2 SAAADI. The junction had 9 bases not matched to a gene; V was cut back by 5 bases and J by 4 bases. This CDR3 has 15 residues.

The rearrangement joins TRBV19 to TRBJ2-1; TRBD2 matches 9 bases. The germline V gene has CDR1 LNHDA and CDR2 SQIVND (reference sequence). V shed 6 bases and J 10 bases; nucleotides not matched to a gene: 13. This CDR3 contains 15 residues. The CDR3 is CASRQASGISGEQFF. The DNA for the CDR3 is TGTGCCAGTAGACAGGCTAGCGGGATCTCTGGGGAGCAGTTCTTC. The full variable domain, rest sourced from reference TRBV19 and TRBJ2-1, is DGGITQSPKYLFRKEGQNVTLSCEQNLNHDAMYWYRQDPGQGLRLIYYSQIVNDFQKGDIAEGYSVSREKKESFPLTVTSAQKNPTAFYLCASRQASGISGEQFFGPGTRLTVL.

CDR3 DNA: TGTGCCAGCAGCTCCAGGGGAGGGGAGACCCAGTACTTC. Translating it yields CASSSRGGETQYF. The chain combines TRBV7-6 with TRBJ2-5; a possible D gene is TRBD2 (7 bases). Between the trimmed V and J ends, which lost 4 bases and 5 bases, there was a span of 11 bases. The germline V gene has CDR1 SGHVS and CDR2 FNYEAQ. The CDR3 runs to 13 residues.

This clone has a single count. The rearrangement links TRBV28 to TRBJ1-3; no clear D. V was clipped by 9 bases and J by 0 bases, with 12 bases between them. Germline loops: CDR1 MDHEN, CDR2 SYDVKM. The CDR3 extends over 14 amino acids. CDR3 sequence: CASHKGASGNTIYF. The CDR3 DNA follows: TGTGCCAGTCACAAGGGAGCCTCTGGAAACACCATATATTTT. The full variable domain, with the rest looked up from reference TRBV28 and TRBJ1-3, is DVKVTQSSRYLVKRTGEKVFLECVQDMDHENMFWYRQDPGLGLRLIYFSYDVKMKEKGDIPEGYSVSREKKERFSLILESASTNQTSMYLCASHKGASGNTIYFGEGSWLTVV.